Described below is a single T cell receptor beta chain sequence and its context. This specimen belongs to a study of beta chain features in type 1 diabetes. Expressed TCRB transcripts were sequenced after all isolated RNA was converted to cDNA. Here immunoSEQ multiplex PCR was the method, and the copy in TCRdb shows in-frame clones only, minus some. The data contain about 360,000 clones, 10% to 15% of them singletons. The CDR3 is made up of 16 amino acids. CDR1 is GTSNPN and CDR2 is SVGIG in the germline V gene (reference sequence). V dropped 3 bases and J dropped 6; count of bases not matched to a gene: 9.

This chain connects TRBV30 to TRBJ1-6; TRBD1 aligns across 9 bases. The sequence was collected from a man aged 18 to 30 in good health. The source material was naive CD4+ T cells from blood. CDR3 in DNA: TGTGCCTGGAGAGACAGGGGGGCGACCTTTAATTCACCCCTCCACTTT. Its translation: CAWRDRGATFNSPLHF.